These 21 T cell receptor beta chains were all obtained from the same sample, sequenced in a study of long-term antiretroviral therapy in people with HIV. Version v3.0 of the immunoSEQ assay was performed at survey level. Sequenced by immunoSEQ multiplex PCR; TCRdb stores in-frame clones only, minus some. The sample yields tens of thousands of clones, about 97% seen once. Material: unsorted PBMCs, obtained 6.9 years after starting antiretroviral therapy. The receptor source for this set is a man aged 25-45 years with HIV.

The rearrangement joins TRBV19 to TRBJ2-7; 7 positions agree with TRBD2. V lost 5 bases to trimming and J lost 0 bases; unmatched junction nucleotides: 7. The CDR3 consists of 15 residues. CDR1 LNHDA and CDR2 SQIVND come from the germline V gene (reference sequence). The CDR3 is CASSFGGSLSYEQYF. The CDR3 region has the DNA TGTGCCAGTAGTTTCGGGGGGTCCCTCTCCTACGAGCAGTACTTC.

This clone appeared a single time. This chain connects TRBV7-2 to TRBJ2-1; 7 bases fit TRBD2. The CDR3 has 15 residues. Germline V CDR1 and CDR2: SGHTA, FQGNSA. V shed 3 bases, J shed 5 bases, and the junction held 7 bases outside the gene matches. Here the CDR3 DNA reads TGTGCCAGCAGCTTCGAGCTAGCGGAAGACAATGAGCAGTTCTTC. Its protein is CASSFELAEDNEQFF.

The chain joins TRBV25-1 to TRBJ1-2; D is perhaps TRBD1 (6 bases). V lost 4 bases and J 5 bases, leaving 17 bases between the germline ends. The germline V gene has CDR1 MGHDK and CDR2 SYGVNS. This CDR3 spans 15 amino acids. The CDR3 is CASSAVAGGGYGYTF. In DNA, the CDR3 is TGTGCCAGCAGTGCCGTGGCCGGGGGCGGTTATGGCTACACCTTC.

The CDR3 region is CASSQRDQVQYF. The CDR3 bases are TGTGCCAGCAGCCAAAGGGACCAGGTGCAGTACTTC. The V and J genes are TRBV14 and TRBJ2-5; D could derive from TRBD1 or TRBD2 (5 bases each). This CDR3 has 12 residues. Trimming left V 2 bases short and J 11 bases short, with 12 bases between. Looked up from germline, CDR1 is SGHDN and CDR2 is FVKESK.

The rearrangement joins TRBV11-2 to TRBJ2-2; 8 bases match TRBD2. V lost 8 bases to trimming and J lost 2 bases; unmatched junction nucleotides: 7. Germline V gene lookup returns CDR1 SGHAT and CDR2 FQNNGV. CDR3 length equals 15 residues. The CDR3 reads CASPRGGLNTGELFF. CDR3 in DNA: TGTGCCAGCCCACGGGGGGGGCTAAACACCGGGGAGCTGTTTTTT.

This rearrangement joins TRBV19 to TRBJ1-4, with 8 bases matching TRBD1. The trim removed 4 bases at V and 3 bases at J, leaving 1 base unmatched. Germline V CDR1 and CDR2: LNHDA, SQIVND (reference sequence). The CDR3 has 14 residues. CDR3 sequence: CASSKQGANEKLFF. As DNA, the CDR3 is TGTGCCAGTAGTAAACAGGGGGCTAATGAAAAACTGTTTTTT.

This clone was observed a single time. The DNA for the CDR3 is TGTGCCAGCAGCCCCCGGACAGGGCCGGCTGGAAACACCATATATTTT. It codes for CASSPRTGPAGNTIYF. The chain links TRBV4-2 to TRBJ1-3; TRBD1 matches at 8 bases. Germline lookup yields CDR1 LGHNA and CDR2 YNFKEQ. This CDR3 spans 16 amino acids. After removal of 4 bases from V and 2 bases from J, the junction contained 7 bases not matched to a gene.

The rearrangement links TRBV6-5 to TRBJ2-2, with unresolved D. The CDR3 consists of 11 residues. The V end lost 5 bases, the J end lost 2 bases, and 0 bases lay between the germline ends. Germline-derived CDR1 and CDR2 are MNHEY and SVGAGI. The CDR3 sequence: CASSNTGELFF. The CDR3 DNA sequence: TGTGCCAGCAGTAACACCGGGGAGCTGTTTTTT.

This chain uses TRBV27 with TRBJ1-2; no definite D call. This CDR3 contains 15 residues. Germline V lookup: CDR1 MNHEY, CDR2 SMNVEV (reference sequence). V lost 5 bases and J 5 bases, leaving 18 bases between the germline ends. Here the CDR3 DNA reads TGTGCCAGCAGTCCCACCCCCGGAACGGGATATGGCTACACCTTC. Amino acid sequence: CASSPTPGTGYGYTF.

The chain has TRBV7-2 and TRBJ2-2; D is undetermined. Germline CDR1 and CDR2: SGHTA and FQGNSA. Between the trimmed V and J ends, which lost 5 bases and 1 base, there was a span of 14 bases. The CDR3 loop spans 16 amino acids. The CDR3 loop reads CASSQIPSWNTGELFF. The CDR3 coding sequence is TGTGCCAGCAGCCAGATACCAAGCTGGAACACCGGGGAGCTGTTTTTT.

The chain joins TRBV4-3 to TRBJ2-3, with D perhaps TRBD1 (6 bases). CDR3 size: 14 residues. Germline CDR1 LGHNA, CDR2 YSLEER. Deletions cut 4 bases from V and 5 bases from J, with 13 bases between. The CDR3 reads CASSRLRDKDTQYF. In nucleotides, the CDR3 is TGCGCCAGCAGCCGACTCCGGGACAAAGATACGCAGTATTTT.

Only one count was recorded for this clone. This chain links TRBV4-2 with TRBJ1-2; D is uncertain. The CDR3 sequence is 13 residues long. V was clipped by 0 bases and J by 6 bases, with 8 bases between them. From germline, CDR1 is LGHNA and CDR2 YNFKEQ. The CDR3 nucleotides are TGTGCCAGCAGCCAAGAAGAGTGGGATGGCTACACCTTC. Residues: CASSQEEWDGYTF.

This rearrangement joins TRBV7-2 to TRBJ2-1; TRBD2 agrees at 8 bases. Germline CDR1 reads SGHTA; CDR2 reads FQGNSA. V shed 1 base and J 6 bases; nucleotides not matched to a gene: 5. The CDR3 has 15 residues. The CDR3: CASSLGRGGLNEQFF. As DNA, the CDR3 is TGTGCCAGCAGCTTAGGTCGGGGGGGCCTCAATGAGCAGTTCTTC.

This chain connects TRBV9 to TRBJ2-3; TRBD1 agrees at 8 bases. The CDR3 spans 15 residues. V dropped 4 bases and J dropped 0; count of bases not matched to a gene: 4. CDR1 and CDR2 from the germline V gene are SGDLS and YYNGEE. CDR3 amino acids: CASSPDRGSTDTQYF. As DNA, the CDR3 is TGTGCCAGCAGCCCCGACAGGGGAAGCACAGATACGCAGTATTTT.

V gene TRBV5-4 combines with J gene TRBJ2-7; D gene unclear. CDR3 size: 12 residues. Germline values: CDR1 SGHNT, CDR2 YYREEE (reference sequence). V was clipped by 5 bases and J by 7 bases, with 13 bases between them. CDR3 in amino acids: CASRRPSGEQYF. The CDR3 DNA follows: TGTGCCAGCAGGAGACCTTCCGGGGAGCAGTACTTC. The full variable domain, rest sourced from reference TRBV5-4 and TRBJ2-7, is ETGVTQSPTHLIKTRGQQVTLRCSSQSGHNTVSWYQQALGQGPQFIFQYYREEENGRGNFPPRFSGLQFPNYSSELNVNALELDDSALYLCASRRPSGEQYFGPGTRLTVT.

This clone was counted once. The rearrangement links TRBV27 to TRBJ1-1; weak D call: TRBD1 (6 bases). Germline CDR1 is MNHEY and CDR2 is SMNVEV (reference sequence). This CDR3 spans 15 amino acids. V was shortened by 0 bases and J by 4 bases, with 12 bases between the two germline ends. The CDR3 spells CASSLSGGDSTEAFF. CDR3 sequence (DNA): TGTGCCAGCAGTTTATCCGGGGGCGACAGCACTGAAGCTTTCTTT.

The chain links TRBV29-1 to TRBJ1-5; 9 bases agree with TRBD1. Trimming removed 3 bases from V and 9 bases from J; junction bases left unmatched: 12. CDR1 is SQVTM and CDR2 is ANQGSEA in the germline V gene. CDR3 length: 15 residues. The CDR3 DNA reads TGCAGCGTTGAGACGACGGGACAGGGCTCAGGGCCCCAGCATTTT. Translation gives CSVETTGQGSGPQHF.

The rearrangement uses TRBV9 and TRBJ2-3, with TRBD2 matching 8 bases. Unmatched junction bases numbered 11, after V lost 4 bases and J lost 1 base. Germline V CDR1 and CDR2: SGDLS, YYNGEE. There are 17 residues in the CDR3. The DNA of the CDR3 is TGTGCCAGCAGCCGGATTTCAGCGGGAGTGGGCACAGATACGCAGTATTTT. This encodes CASSRISAGVGTDTQYF.

The chain carries TRBV7-9 and TRBJ1-5, with a possible D match to TRBD1 (6 bases). Per the germline V gene, CDR1 is SEHNR and CDR2 is FQNEAQ (reference sequence). The CDR3 contains 17 residues. V was cut by 2 bases and J by 3 bases, with 17 bases left in between. The CDR3 nucleotides are TGTGCCAGCAGCTTAAGAACAGGGTCAGGAGCCAATCAGCCCCAGCATTTT. Residues: CASSLRTGSGANQPQHF.

This sequence joins TRBV5-6 and TRBJ2-1; 8 bases are a match to TRBD1. The germline V gene has CDR1 SGHDT and CDR2 YYEEEE. This CDR3 contains 15 residues. V dropped 4 bases and J dropped 2; count of bases not matched to a gene: 5. Written as DNA, the CDR3 is TGTGCCAGCAGCGCAGACAGGGGTCCCTACAATGAGCAGTTCTTC. It yields the protein CASSADRGPYNEQFF.

The V gene is TRBV4-2, the J gene TRBJ2-3; 7 nucleotides align to TRBD2. Germline trimming cut 4 bases from V and 4 bases from J; bases unmatched to any gene: 8. Germline CDR1 is LGHNA and CDR2 is YNFKEQ. This CDR3 has 15 amino acids. The CDR3 loop is CASSPSAGRSDTQYF. The DNA of the CDR3 is TGTGCCAGCAGCCCTTCAGCGGGGAGATCAGATACGCAGTATTTT.